The 20 T cell receptor beta chains in this list originate from one sample, sequenced in a study of lymphopenia after photon versus proton radiotherapy. Method: immunoSEQ multiplex PCR; TCRdb's copy keeps in-frame clones and lacks some. Among more than 60,000 clones, around 85% were seen once, and the ten largest hold approximately 2%. The sample in question was peripheral blood, obtained from a patient treated with photon-based radiotherapy. These receptors all stem from a middle-aged man with gastric cancer.

This rearrangement joins TRBV2 to TRBJ2-7, with D hard to call. The CDR3 runs to 13 residues. Germline assignment: CDR1 SNHLY and CDR2 FYNNEI. V was cut by 4 bases and J by 1 base, with 8 bases left in between. Written as DNA, the CDR3 is TGTGCCAGCAGTGTCAAACAGTCCTACGAGCAGTACTTC. This gives the protein CASSVKQSYEQYF.

This rearrangement joins TRBV27 to TRBJ2-7; the D gene is possibly TRBD2 (7 bases). CDR1 and CDR2 (germline): MNHEY, SMNVEV (reference sequence). V was shortened by 11 bases and J by 5 bases, with 16 bases between the two germline ends. The CDR3 consists of 12 residues. CDR3 residues: CAGPGGKDEQYF. Written as DNA, the CDR3 is TGTGCCGGACCGGGGGGCAAGGACGAGCAGTACTTC.

The chain employs TRBV19 and TRBJ2-7, with 8 bases matching TRBD1. V dropped 3 bases and J dropped 5; count of bases not matched to a gene: 9. This CDR3 comprises 15 residues. The germline CDR1 and CDR2 sequences are LNHDA and SQIVND (reference sequence). CDR3 loop: CASSMSRTGTNEQYF. CDR3 in DNA: TGTGCCAGTAGTATGTCCAGGACAGGGACCAACGAGCAGTACTTC.

CDR3 sequence: CASSSLQGTTNYGYTF. CDR3 sequence (DNA): TGTGCCAGCAGCTCGCTACAGGGAACCACCAACTATGGCTACACCTTC. The V and J genes are TRBV7-2 and TRBJ1-2, with a weak D call TRBD1 (6 bases). V lost 4 bases, J lost 2 bases, and 17 bases lay in between. The CDR3 contains 16 residues. Germline V gene sequence: CDR1 SGHTA, CDR2 FQGNSA.

The CDR3 DNA reads TGTGCCAGTAGGAGTGCGGGATTCACAGATACGCAGTATTTT. Residues: CASRSAGFTDTQYF. The chain is built from TRBV19 and TRBJ2-3, with D tentatively TRBD2 (6 bases). The CDR3 extends over 14 amino acids. Trimming stripped 6 bases from V and 2 bases from J, with 12 bases between. Germline V gives CDR1 LNHDA, CDR2 SQIVND (reference sequence).

The CDR3 sequence: CASSRVGGQSVEGYTF. In DNA form, the CDR3 reads TGTGCCAGCAGCCGAGTGGGGGGACAGAGTGTTGAAGGCTACACCTTC. The rearrangement uses TRBV7-2 and TRBJ1-2; 7 bases match TRBD1. This CDR3 has 16 residues. In germline, CDR1 is SGHTA, CDR2 FQGNSA. The V gene end was trimmed by 5 bases and the J gene end by 8 bases; junction bases not matched to a gene: 17.

The rearrangement uses TRBV7-8 and TRBJ2-7, with D perhaps matching TRBD1 or TRBD2 (5 bases each). The V gene lost 4 bases and the J gene lost 2 bases, with 15 bases spanning the gap. CDR1 SGHVS and CDR2 FQNEAQ come from the germline V gene. The length of the CDR3 is 15 residues. CDR3 nucleotides: TGTGCCAGCAGCTCGAGCCGGGACCCTCCCTACGAGCAGTACTTC. The encoded protein is CASSSSRDPPYEQYF. The full variable domain, its missing parts supplied by reference TRBV7-8 and TRBJ2-7, is GAGVSQSPRYKVAKRGQDVALRCDPISGHVSLFWYQQALGQGPEFLTYFQNEAQLDKSGLPSDRFFAERPEGSVSTLKIQRTQQEDSAVYLCASSSSRDPPYEQYFGPGTRLTVT.

This clone was recorded only once. CDR3 DNA sequence: TGCGCCAGCACCAGGACAGGGCAGACCAGCACAGATACGCAGTATTTT. It codes for CASTRTGQTSTDTQYF. The chain combines TRBV4-1 with TRBJ2-3, with 8 bases lining up with TRBD1. CDR3 size: 16 residues. Germline values: CDR1 MGHRA, CDR2 YSYEKL. After removal of 7 bases from V and 0 bases from J, the junction contained 9 bases not matched to a gene.

The gene calls are TRBV5-1 and TRBJ2-7; D not resolved. The V end was cut by 0 bases, the J end by 5 bases, with 15 bases between. This CDR3 has 15 amino acids. In germline, CDR1 is SGHRS, CDR2 YFSETQ. For the CDR3, the DNA is TGCGCCAGCAGCTTGGGCGGTTCGCAGTGGGACGAGCAGTACTTC. This gives the protein CASSLGGSQWDEQYF. Supplemented by reference TRBV5-1 and TRBJ2-7, the full variable domain reads KAGVTQTPRYLIKTRGQQVTLSCSPISGHRSVSWYQQTPGQGLQFLFEYFSETQRNKGNFPGRFSGRQFSNSRSEMNVSTLELGDSALYLCASSLGGSQWDEQYFGPGTRLTVT.

The chain recombines TRBV5-1 with TRBJ2-7; 7 bases match TRBD2. The CDR3 runs 14 residues. Germline V gene data show CDR1 as SGHRS and CDR2 as YFSETQ. The V gene end was trimmed by 6 bases and the J gene end by 4 bases; junction bases not matched to a gene: 10. The DNA for the CDR3 is TGCGCCAGCAAACCCTTAGGGCGGGGGTACGAGCAGTACTTC. Its translation: CASKPLGRGYEQYF. The full variable domain, completed using reference TRBV5-1 and TRBJ2-7, is KAGVTQTPRYLIKTRGQQVTLSCSPISGHRSVSWYQQTPGQGLQFLFEYFSETQRNKGNFPGRFSGRQFSNSRSEMNVSTLELGDSALYLCASKPLGRGYEQYFGPGTRLTVT.

V gene TRBV2 combines with J gene TRBJ2-1; TRBD1 is a possible D gene (6 bases). This CDR3 is 14 amino acids long. Germline CDR1 SNHLY, CDR2 FYNNEI. The V end was cut by 8 bases, the J end by 8 bases, with 19 bases between. Here the CDR3 reads CASLQGFLAHEQFF. The DNA of the CDR3 is TGTGCCAGCTTACAGGGTTTTTTAGCCCATGAGCAGTTCTTC.

The chain has TRBV28 and TRBJ2-2, with D perhaps matching TRBD1 (5 bases). The germline V gene has CDR1 MDHEN and CDR2 SYDVKM. This CDR3 contains 12 residues. V lost 3 bases, J lost 7 bases, and 6 bases lay in between. The CDR3 is CASSFRGGELFF. The DNA of the CDR3 is TGTGCCAGCAGTTTTAGGGGCGGGGAGCTGTTTTTT.

This clone has just one count. V is TRBV5-6 and J is TRBJ2-5; D possibly corresponds to TRBD1 (5 bases). From germline, CDR1 is SGHDT and CDR2 YYEEEE. The V end was cut by 2 bases, the J end by 4 bases, with 15 bases between. This CDR3 is 15 amino acids long. As DNA, the CDR3 is TGTGCCAGCAGCTTAGATGGCCCAGGGATAGAGACCCAGTACTTC. Translated, it gives CASSLDGPGIETQYF.

The chain links TRBV29-1 to TRBJ1-2; the D is unclear. The V end was cut by 3 bases, the J end by 1 base, with 12 bases between. Germline V CDR1 and CDR2: SQVTM, ANQGSEA. This CDR3 is built from 14 residues. CDR3 DNA sequence: TGCAGCGTTGACTCAGCCGATCTTAACTATGGCTACACCTTC. Residues: CSVDSADLNYGYTF.

V gene TRBV6-6 combines with J gene TRBJ1-3; D unresolved. CDR3 length equals 15 residues. Germline V gene sequence: CDR1 MNHNY, CDR2 SVGAGI (reference sequence). Trimming left V 5 bases short and J 0 bases short, with 11 bases between. CDR3 residues: CASSPRVSSGNTIYF. The CDR3 coding sequence is TGTGCCAGCAGTCCTCGAGTGAGCTCTGGAAACACCATATATTTT.

The chain employs TRBV5-4 and TRBJ1-2; 8 bases fit TRBD1. Germline lookup yields CDR1 SGHNT and CDR2 YYREEE (reference sequence). The CDR3 is 14 residues long. Trimming removed 3 bases from V and 4 bases from J; junction bases left unmatched: 5. The CDR3 DNA reads TGTGCCAGCAGCTACAGAACAGGGGGCTATGGCTACACCTTC. Its translation is CASSYRTGGYGYTF.

This clone was detected only once. The CDR3 bases are TGTGCCAGCAGCTTACCTTGGGGCGGGAACACTGAAGCTTTCTTT. Protein: CASSLPWGGNTEAFF. The V gene is TRBV7-9, the J gene TRBJ1-1, with a weak D call TRBD1 (5 bases). V lost 2 bases to trimming and J lost 1 base, with 11 bases between them. CDR1 is SEHNR and CDR2 is FQNEAQ in the germline V gene (reference sequence). CDR3 size: 15 residues.

The chain recombines TRBV7-9 with TRBJ1-2; no clear D gene. Germline-derived CDR1 and CDR2 are SEHNR and FQNEAQ (reference sequence). With 2 bases removed from V and 3 bases from J, the gap between germline ends came to 4 bases. The CDR3 totals 12 residues. CDR3 residues: CASSLLDYGYTF. The CDR3 region has the DNA TGTGCCAGCAGCTTATTGGACTATGGCTACACCTTC.

The genes are TRBV7-2 and TRBJ2-1, with 14 bases identical to TRBD2. In germline, CDR1 is SGHTA, CDR2 FQGNSA. The CDR3 runs to 16 residues. The V gene end was trimmed by 5 bases and the J gene end by 8 bases; junction bases not matched to a gene: 8. The CDR3 protein is CASSPRLAGGLDEQFF. CDR3 nucleotide sequence: TGTGCCAGCAGCCCCAGACTAGCGGGGGGGCTAGATGAGCAGTTCTTC.

This clone has just a few counts. V usage is TRBV4-1 and J usage is TRBJ1-2, with 7 bases identical to TRBD1. The germline V gene encodes CDR1 MGHRA and CDR2 YSYEKL. The CDR3 covers 14 residues. The junction had 8 bases not matched to a gene; V was cut back by 6 bases and J by 4 bases. CDR3 sequence reads: CASSPEGTAYGYTF. CDR3 sequence (DNA): TGCGCCAGCAGTCCTGAAGGGACAGCCTATGGCTACACCTTC.